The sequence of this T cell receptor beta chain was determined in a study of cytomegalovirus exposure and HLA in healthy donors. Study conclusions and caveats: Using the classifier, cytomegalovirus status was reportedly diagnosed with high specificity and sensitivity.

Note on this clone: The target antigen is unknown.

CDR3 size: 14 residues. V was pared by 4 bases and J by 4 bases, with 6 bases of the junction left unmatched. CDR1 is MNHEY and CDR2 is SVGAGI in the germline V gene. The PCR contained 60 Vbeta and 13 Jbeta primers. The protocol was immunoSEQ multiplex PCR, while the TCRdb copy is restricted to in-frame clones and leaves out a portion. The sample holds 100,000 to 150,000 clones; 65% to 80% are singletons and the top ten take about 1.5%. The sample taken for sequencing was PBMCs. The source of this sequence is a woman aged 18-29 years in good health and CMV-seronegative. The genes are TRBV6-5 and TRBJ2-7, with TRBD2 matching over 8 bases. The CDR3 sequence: CASSFNSGTYEQYF. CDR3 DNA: TGTGCCAGCAGTTTTAATAGCGGGACGTACGAGCAGTACTTC.